Included here is one T cell receptor beta chain sequence, with context. Its antigen is undetermined. V was shortened by 5 bases and J by 0 bases, with 8 bases between the two germline ends. Germline CDR1 reads LNHNV; CDR2 reads YYDKDF (reference sequence). The CDR3 spans 13 residues. This table comes from immunoSEQ multiplex PCR, and its TCRdb copy is limited to in-frame clones, with some not included. The sample contains about 51,000 clones, approximately 80% of which appear only once. This record belongs to a study of OX40 agonist ivuxolimab in advanced cancers. About the study: Among those enrolled, mean age was 60 years (range 23 to 79) and about 79% were male.

Study-wide results and limits: The antigens recognized by the expanded peripheral T cells, that is their antigen specificity, were not determined.

The rearrangement uses TRBV15 and TRBJ2-7, with a tentative D call TRBD1 (5 bases). The sample in question was CD4+ or CD8+ T cells sorted from blood, obtained in a trial of the OX40 agonist ivuxolimab. This TCR derives from an adult with an advanced solid tumor such as melanoma, head and neck, liver or kidney cancer. The CDR3 loop is CATSQDSSYEQYF. The CDR3, as DNA: TGTGCCACCAGCCAAGACAGCTCCTACGAGCAGTACTTC.